This record looks at one TCR beta chain sequence and its context. Sequenced by immunoSEQ multiplex PCR; TCRdb stores in-frame clones only, minus some. The sample carries over 120,000 clones, 75% to 85% recorded once. This specimen belongs to a study of blood T cell repertoires in COVID-19. For the study at large: Material from acute and convalescent COVID-19 was sourced from the United States, Italy and Spain. T cells, B-cell-depleted T cells, or PBMCs provided the cDNA or gDNA that served as material.

This CDR3 is built from 16 residues. V shed 3 bases, J shed 1 base, and the junction held 7 bases outside the gene matches. Germline CDR1 is LNHDA and CDR2 is SQIVND (reference sequence). This rearrangement joins TRBV19 to TRBJ2-5; 8 bases map to TRBD1. This receptor was taken from a man in his fifties or sixties with active or convalescent COVID-19. Sequencing was done on a sample of peripheral blood. This chain's CDR3 is CASSMDRESTQETQYF. The CDR3 nucleotides are TGTGCCAGTAGTATGGACAGGGAGAGTACCCAAGAGACCCAGTACTTC.